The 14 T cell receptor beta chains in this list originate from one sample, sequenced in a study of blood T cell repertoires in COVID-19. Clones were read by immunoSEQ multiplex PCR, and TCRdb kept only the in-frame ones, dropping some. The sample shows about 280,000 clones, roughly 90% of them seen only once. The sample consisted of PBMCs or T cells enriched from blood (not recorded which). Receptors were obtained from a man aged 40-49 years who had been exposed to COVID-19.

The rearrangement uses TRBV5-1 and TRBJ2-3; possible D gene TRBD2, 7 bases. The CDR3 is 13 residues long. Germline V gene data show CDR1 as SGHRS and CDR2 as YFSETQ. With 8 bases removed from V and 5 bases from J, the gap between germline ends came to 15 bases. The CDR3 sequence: CASNSGGGDTQYF. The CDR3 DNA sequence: TGCGCCAGTAATTCGGGGGGCGGAGATACGCAGTATTTT.

The DNA for the CDR3 is TGTGCCACCTCGACAGGGGAGTGGGGCAATCAGCCCCAGCATTTT. This sequence encodes CATSTGEWGNQPQHF. The rearrangement joins TRBV19 to TRBJ1-5; 8 nucleotides match TRBD1. After removal of 10 bases from V and 2 bases from J, the junction contained 10 bases not matched to a gene. CDR1 LNHDA and CDR2 SQIVND come from the germline V gene (reference sequence). This CDR3 is 15 amino acids long.

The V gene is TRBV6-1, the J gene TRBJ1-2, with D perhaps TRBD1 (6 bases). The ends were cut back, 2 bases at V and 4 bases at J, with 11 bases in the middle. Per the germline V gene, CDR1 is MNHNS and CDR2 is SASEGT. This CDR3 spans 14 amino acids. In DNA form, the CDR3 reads TGTGCCAGCAGTGAAACCAGGGGCCGCTATGGCTACACCTTC. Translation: CASSETRGRYGYTF.

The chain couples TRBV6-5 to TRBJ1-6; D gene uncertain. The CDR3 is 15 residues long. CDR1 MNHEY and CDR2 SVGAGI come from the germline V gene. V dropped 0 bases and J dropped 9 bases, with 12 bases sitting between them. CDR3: CASSYSTVTGSPLHF. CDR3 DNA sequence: TGTGCCAGCAGTTACTCGACCGTGACGGGTTCACCCCTCCACTTT.

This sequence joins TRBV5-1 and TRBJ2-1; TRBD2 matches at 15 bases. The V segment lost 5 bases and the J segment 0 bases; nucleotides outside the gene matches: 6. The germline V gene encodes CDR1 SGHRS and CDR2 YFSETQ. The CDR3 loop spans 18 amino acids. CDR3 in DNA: TGCGCCAGCAGTGGACTAGCGGGAGGGGGGAGCTCCTACAATGAGCAGTTCTTC. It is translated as CASSGLAGGGSSYNEQFF.

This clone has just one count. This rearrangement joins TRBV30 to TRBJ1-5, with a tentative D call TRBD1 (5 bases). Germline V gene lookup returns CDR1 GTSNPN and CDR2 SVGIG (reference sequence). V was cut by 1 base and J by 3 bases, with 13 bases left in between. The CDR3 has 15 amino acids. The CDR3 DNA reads TGTGCCTGGAGTGGCGGGGGAGGTTCCAATCAGCCCCAGCATTTT. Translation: CAWSGGGGSNQPQHF.

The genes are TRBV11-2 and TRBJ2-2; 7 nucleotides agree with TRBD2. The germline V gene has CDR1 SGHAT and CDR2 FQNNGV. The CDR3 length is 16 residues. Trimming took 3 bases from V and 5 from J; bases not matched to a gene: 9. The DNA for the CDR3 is TGTGCCAGCAGCTTGCGCGTGACTAGCCGGACCGGGGAGCTGTTTTTT. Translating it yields CASSLRVTSRTGELFF.

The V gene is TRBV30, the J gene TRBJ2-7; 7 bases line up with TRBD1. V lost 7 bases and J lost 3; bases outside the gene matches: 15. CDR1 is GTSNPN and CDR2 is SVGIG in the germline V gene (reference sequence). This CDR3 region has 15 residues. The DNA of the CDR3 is TGTGCCTTCGAAAGGTTAGGACAGGAGGACTACGAGCAGTACTTC. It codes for CAFERLGQEDYEQYF. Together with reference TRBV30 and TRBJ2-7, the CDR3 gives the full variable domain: SQTIHQWPATLVQPVGSPLSLECTVEGTSNPNLYWYRQAAGRGLQLLFYSVGIGQISSEVPQNLSASRPQDRQFILSSKKLLLSDSGFYLCAFERLGQEDYEQYFGPGTRLTVT.

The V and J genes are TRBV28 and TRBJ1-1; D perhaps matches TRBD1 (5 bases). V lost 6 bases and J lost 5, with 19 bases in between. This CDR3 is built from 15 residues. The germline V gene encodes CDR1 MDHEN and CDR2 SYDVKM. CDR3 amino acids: CASRAPQGWGTEAFF. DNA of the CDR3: TGTGCCAGCAGGGCCCCCCAGGGATGGGGTACTGAAGCTTTCTTT.

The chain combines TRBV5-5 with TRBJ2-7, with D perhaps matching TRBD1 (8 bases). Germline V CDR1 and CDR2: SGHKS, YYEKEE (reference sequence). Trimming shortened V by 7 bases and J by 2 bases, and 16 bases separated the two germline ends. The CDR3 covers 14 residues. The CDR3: CASGTTTGAYEQYF. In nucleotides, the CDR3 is TGTGCCAGCGGGACTACGACAGGGGCCTACGAGCAGTACTTC.

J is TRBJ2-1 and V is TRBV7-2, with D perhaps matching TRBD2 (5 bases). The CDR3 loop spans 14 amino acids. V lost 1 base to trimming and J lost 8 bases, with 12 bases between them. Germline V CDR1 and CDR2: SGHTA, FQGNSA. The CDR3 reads CASSLGGWGHEQFF. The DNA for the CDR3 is TGTGCCAGCAGCTTAGGCGGGTGGGGTCATGAGCAGTTCTTC.

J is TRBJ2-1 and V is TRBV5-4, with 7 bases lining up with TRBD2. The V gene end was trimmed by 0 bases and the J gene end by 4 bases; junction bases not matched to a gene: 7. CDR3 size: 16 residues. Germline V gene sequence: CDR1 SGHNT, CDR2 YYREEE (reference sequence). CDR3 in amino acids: CASSLGGGSLYNEQFF. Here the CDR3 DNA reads TGTGCCAGCAGCTTGGGGGGGGGTTCCCTTTACAATGAGCAGTTCTTC.

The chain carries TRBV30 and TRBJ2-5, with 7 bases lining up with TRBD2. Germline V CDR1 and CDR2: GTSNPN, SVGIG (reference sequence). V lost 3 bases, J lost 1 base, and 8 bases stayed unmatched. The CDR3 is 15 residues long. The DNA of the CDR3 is TGTGCCTGGAGCTATGGCGGGGGACGCCAAGAGACCCAGTACTTC. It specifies CAWSYGGGRQETQYF.

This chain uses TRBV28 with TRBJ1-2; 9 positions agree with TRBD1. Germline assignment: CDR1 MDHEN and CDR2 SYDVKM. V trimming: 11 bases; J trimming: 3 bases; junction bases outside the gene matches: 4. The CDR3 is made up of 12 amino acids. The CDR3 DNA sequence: TGTGCCGTACAGGGGGCGGACTATGGCTACACCTTC. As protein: CAVQGADYGYTF.